Listed here is a single TCR beta chain. What it binds is not known. Trimming removed 6 bases from V and 3 bases from J, with 15 bases in between. The CDR3 covers 15 residues. CDR1 and CDR2 (germline): MNHEY, SVGAGI. This sample was included in a study of T cell repertoires in cytomegalovirus infection. Across the study: Indications came from public TCR beta signatures; they pointed to CMV infection and to a matching HLA type.

From the reads, TCRdb called clonotypes with MiXCR, one entry per CDR3 protein. Here the sample spans some 280,000 distinct CDR3 sequences, roughly 13% being singletons. General study results and limits: Clonotypes of TCR beta that were HLA-C-restricted and CMV-specific dominated the ex vivo response. CMV carriers having the relevant HLA were flagged by cumulative public TCR beta family frequency.

The rearrangement links TRBV6-5 to TRBJ2-1; D may correspond to TRBD1 or TRBD2 (5 bases each). Sequencing was done on a sample of PBMCs. This sequence originates from a human donor in good health (CMV status not recorded). Some clones in this sample may be carry-over from other donors' samples. The CDR3 spells CASSQGRLNYNEQFF. Written as DNA, the CDR3 is TGTGCCAGCAGCCAGGGACGGCTGAACTACAATGAGCAGTTCTTC.